The T cell receptor (beta chain) under discussion was sequenced for a study of cytomegalovirus exposure and HLA in healthy donors. This clone was found a few times. The CDR3 is 15 amino acids. V shed 6 bases, J shed 3 bases, and the junction held 6 bases outside the gene matches. The germline CDR1 and CDR2 sequences are MNHNS and SASEGT. TCRdb keeps only in-frame clones here, not all; method: immunoSEQ multiplex PCR. This table holds about 110,000 clones, approximately 85% found once. Input material: PBMCs. V gene TRBV6-1 combines with J gene TRBJ1-5; 9 nucleotides match TRBD1. This clonotype originated in a woman between 18 and 30 years old in good health and CMV-seronegative. The CDR3 region is CASSLGTGNNQPQHF. The CDR3 nucleotides are TGTGCCAGCAGCCTCGGGACAGGGAACAATCAGCCCCAGCATTTT.